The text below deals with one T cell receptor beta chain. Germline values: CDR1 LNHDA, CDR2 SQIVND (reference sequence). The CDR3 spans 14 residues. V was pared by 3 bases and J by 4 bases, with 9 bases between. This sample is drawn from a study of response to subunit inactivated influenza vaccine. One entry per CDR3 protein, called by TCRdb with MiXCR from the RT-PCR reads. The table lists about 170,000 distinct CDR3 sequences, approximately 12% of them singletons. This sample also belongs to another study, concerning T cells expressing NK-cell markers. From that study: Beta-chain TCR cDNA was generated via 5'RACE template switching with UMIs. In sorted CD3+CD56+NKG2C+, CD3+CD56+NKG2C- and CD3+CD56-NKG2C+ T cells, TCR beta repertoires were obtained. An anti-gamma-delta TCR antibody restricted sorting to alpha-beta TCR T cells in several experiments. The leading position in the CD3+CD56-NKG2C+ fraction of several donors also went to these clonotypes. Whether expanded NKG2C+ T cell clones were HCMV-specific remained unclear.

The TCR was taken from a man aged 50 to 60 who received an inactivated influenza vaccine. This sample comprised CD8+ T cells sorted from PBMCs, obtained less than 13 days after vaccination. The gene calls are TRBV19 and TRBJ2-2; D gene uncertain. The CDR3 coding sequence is TGTGCCAGTAGTATTGATGTCCCCACCGGGGAGCTGTTTTTT. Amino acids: CASSIDVPTGELFF.